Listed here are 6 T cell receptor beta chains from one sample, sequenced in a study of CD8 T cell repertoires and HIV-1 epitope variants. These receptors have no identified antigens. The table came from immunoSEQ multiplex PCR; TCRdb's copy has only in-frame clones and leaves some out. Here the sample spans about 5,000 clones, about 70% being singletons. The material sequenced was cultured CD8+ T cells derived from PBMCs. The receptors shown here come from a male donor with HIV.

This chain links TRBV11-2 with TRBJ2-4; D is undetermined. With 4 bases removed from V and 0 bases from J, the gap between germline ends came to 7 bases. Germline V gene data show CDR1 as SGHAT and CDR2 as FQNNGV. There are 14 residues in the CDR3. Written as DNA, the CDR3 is TGTGCCAGCAGCTCACGACTAGCCAAAAACATTCAGTACTTC. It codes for CASSSRLAKNIQYF.

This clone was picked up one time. The CDR3 sequence: CAWSVRGRAGLRSNYGYTF. The CDR3 bases are TGTGCCTGGAGTGTACGGGGCAGGGCAGGTCTGAGGTCTAACTATGGCTACACCTTC. V gene TRBV30 combines with J gene TRBJ1-2; D may be TRBD1 (5 bases). This CDR3 has 19 amino acids. The germline V gene encodes CDR1 GTSNPN and CDR2 SVGIG (reference sequence). The germline V and J ends were trimmed by 0 bases and 0 bases, with 23 bases remaining between them. The variable domain in full, with the rest retrieved from reference TRBV30 and TRBJ1-2, is SQTIHQWPATLVQPVGSPLSLECTVEGTSNPNLYWYRQAAGRGLQLLFYSVGIGQISSEVPQNLSASRPQDRQFILSSKKLLLSDSGFYLCAWSVRGRAGLRSNYGYTFGSGTRLTVV.

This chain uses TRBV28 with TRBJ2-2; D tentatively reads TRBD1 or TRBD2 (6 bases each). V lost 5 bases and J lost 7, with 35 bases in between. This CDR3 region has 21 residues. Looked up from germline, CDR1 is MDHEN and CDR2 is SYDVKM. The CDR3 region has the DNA TGTGCCAGCAGTCGTACCACCCCATCTATCAGTGGGGGCGGGAACTTCGGGGAGCTGTTTTTT. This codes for CASSRTTPSISGGGNFGELFF.

The CDR3 reads CASSYSLGDYGYTF. The CDR3 DNA follows: TGTGCCAGCAGTTACTCGCTTGGGGACTATGGCTACACCTTC. The gene calls are TRBV6-5 and TRBJ1-2; no reliable D call. Trimming shortened V by 0 bases and J by 3 bases, and 8 bases separated the two germline ends. CDR3 size: 14 residues. Germline CDR1 reads MNHEY; CDR2 reads SVGAGI.

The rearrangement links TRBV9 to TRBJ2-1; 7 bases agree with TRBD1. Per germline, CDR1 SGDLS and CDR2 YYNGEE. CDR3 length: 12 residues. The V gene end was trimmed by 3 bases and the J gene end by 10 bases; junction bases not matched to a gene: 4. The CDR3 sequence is CASSGQGSEQFF. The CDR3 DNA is TGTGCCAGCAGCGGACAGGGAAGCGAGCAGTTCTTC.

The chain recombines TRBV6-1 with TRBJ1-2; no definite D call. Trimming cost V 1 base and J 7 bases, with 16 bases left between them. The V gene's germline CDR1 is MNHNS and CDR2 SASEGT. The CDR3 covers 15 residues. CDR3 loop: CASSEGAWTPRGYTF. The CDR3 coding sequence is TGTGCCAGCAGTGAAGGGGCCTGGACCCCCCGTGGCTACACCTTC.